Described below is a single T cell receptor beta chain sequence and its context. Researchers ran the PCR with 60 Vbeta and 13 Jbeta primers. TCRdb's copy holds only in-frame clones and misses some; the assay was immunoSEQ multiplex PCR. The repertoire holds over 130,000 clones, with 61% as singletons. Per the germline V gene, CDR1 is SGHVS and CDR2 is FNYEAQ. Trimming stripped 2 bases from V and 3 bases from J, with 13 bases between. The CDR3 is 15 residues long. This specimen comes from a study of cytomegalovirus exposure and HLA in healthy donors. The rearrangement uses TRBV7-6 and TRBJ2-5, with D tentatively TRBD2 (5 bases). The sequenced sample consisted of PBMCs. This receptor was identified in a male donor in good health and CMV-seronegative. The CDR3 DNA is TGTGCCAGCAGCTTAATGTCTAGCCTAAAAGAGACCCAGTACTTC. Amino acid sequence: CASSLMSSLKETQYF.